The 8 T cell receptor beta chains in this list originate from one sample, sequenced in a study of blood T cell repertoires in COVID-19 (TCRdb year 2020). The receptor library was made with the immunoSEQ multiplex PCR assay. TCRdb took over this immuneACCESS table, retaining in-frame rearrangements with V and J assigned. Such tables are incomplete; in checked studies, under half of the missing clones stem from an unresolved V gene, and the remainder is unexplained. The table for this sample lists about 270,000 clones; roughly nine tenths of them were counted only once. The ten top clones hold more than 10% of the sample. Sequences were obtained from peripheral blood. These receptors were collected from a woman in her twenties or thirties with COVID-19, enrolled during active disease.

This clone appeared once. The rearrangement joins TRBV30 to TRBJ1-1; weak D call: TRBD1 (5 bases). V was trimmed by 3 bases and J by 4 bases, leaving 21 bases between them. The CDR3 spans 16 residues. Germline values: CDR1 GTSNPN, CDR2 SVGIG (reference sequence). The CDR3 sequence is CAWRPLVSGRGTEAFF. The CDR3 DNA reads TGTGCCTGGAGACCCCTGGTTAGTGGTAGGGGCACTGAAGCTTTCTTT.

A remark on this clone: The sample contains more than one DNA sequence encoding this CDR3. V usage is TRBV5-1 and J usage is TRBJ2-5; TRBD2 matches 8 bases. CDR3 length: 16 residues. CDR1 is SGHRS and CDR2 is YFSETQ in the germline V gene. After removal of 0 bases from V and 4 bases from J, the junction contained 8 bases not matched to a gene. CDR3 DNA: TGCGCCAGCAGCTTGGCGGGGGGGCCCGGGGGAGAGACCCAGTACTTC. Translating gives CASSLAGGPGGETQYF. The full variable domain, in which reference TRBV5-1 and TRBJ2-5 provide the parts outside the CDR3, is KAGVTQTPRYLIKTRGQQVTLSCSPISGHRSVSWYQQTPGQGLQFLFEYFSETQRNKGNFPGRFSGRQFSNSRSEMNVSTLELGDSALYLCASSLAGGPGGETQYFGPGTRLLVL.

J is TRBJ2-5 and V is TRBV5-1, with TRBD1 as a possible D gene (6 bases). This CDR3 has 15 amino acids. Trimming took off 6 bases at V and 2 bases at J, with 17 bases between the two ends. The germline CDR1 and CDR2 sequences are SGHRS and YFSETQ. CDR3 DNA: TGCGCCAGCACCACTGGGGGCCGGCGACAAGAGACCCAGTACTTC. It specifies CASTTGGRRQETQYF.

The chain has TRBV9 and TRBJ1-2; 10 nucleotides align to TRBD1. The CDR3 consists of 16 residues. The J segment lost 6 bases and the V segment lost 2 bases, leaving 10 bases of the junction unmatched. Germline V CDR1 and CDR2: SGDLS, YYNGEE. CDR3 protein: CASSVGPGQGYHGYTF. In DNA form, the CDR3 reads TGTGCCAGCAGCGTGGGACCGGGACAGGGGTACCATGGCTACACCTTC.

The CDR3 DNA sequence: TGTGCCAGCTCACCTTCCCCGTTAGAGCAGTTCTTC. Translating gives CASSPSPLEQFF. The V call is TRBV18, the J call TRBJ2-1; D gene unclear. Trimming stripped 3 bases from V and 10 bases from J, with 10 bases between. This CDR3 contains 12 residues. Germline V lookup: CDR1 KGHSH, CDR2 LQKENI.

V usage is TRBV5-4 and J usage is TRBJ1-4; 10 nucleotides match TRBD1. The ends lost 3 bases at V and 7 bases at J; junction bases unmatched: 3. This CDR3 comprises 14 residues. CDR1 is SGHNT, CDR2 YYREEE, per germline (reference sequence). The CDR3 spells CASSYDRGPEKLFF. The CDR3 coding sequence is TGTGCCAGCAGCTACGACAGGGGGCCTGAAAAACTGTTTTTT.

The chain has TRBV18 and TRBJ1-2, with D unresolved. V dropped 6 bases and J dropped 2 bases, with 10 bases sitting between them. The CDR3 sequence is 13 residues long. CDR1 and CDR2 (germline): KGHSH, LQKENI. The CDR3 bases are TGTGCCAGCTCCGCAGAGGGAAACTATGGCTACACCTTC. This sequence encodes CASSAEGNYGYTF.

V and J are TRBV18 and TRBJ2-7, with D perhaps TRBD1 (5 bases). V was pared by 2 bases and J by 2 bases, with 13 bases between. This CDR3 spans 15 amino acids. Germline values: CDR1 KGHSH, CDR2 LQKENI. The CDR3 is CASSPGADEAYEQYF. CDR3 sequence (DNA): TGTGCCAGCTCACCAGGGGCGGACGAAGCCTACGAGCAGTACTTC.